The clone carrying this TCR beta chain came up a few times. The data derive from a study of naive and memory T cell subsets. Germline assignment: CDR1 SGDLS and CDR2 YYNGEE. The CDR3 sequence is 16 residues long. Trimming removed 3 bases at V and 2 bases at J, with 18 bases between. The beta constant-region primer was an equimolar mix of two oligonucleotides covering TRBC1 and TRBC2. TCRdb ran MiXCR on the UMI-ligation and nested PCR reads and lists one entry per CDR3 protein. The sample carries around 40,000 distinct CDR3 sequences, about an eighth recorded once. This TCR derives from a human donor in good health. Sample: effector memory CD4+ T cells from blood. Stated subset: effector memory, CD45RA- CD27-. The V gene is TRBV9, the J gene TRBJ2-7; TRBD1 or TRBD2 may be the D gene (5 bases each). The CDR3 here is CASSAAGTARTYEQYF. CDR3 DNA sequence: TGTGCCAGCAGCGCCGCCGGGACCGCCCGAACCTACGAGCAGTACTTC.